This T cell receptor (beta chain) originates from a study of CD8 T cells in Susac syndrome. In germline, CDR1 is LNHDA, CDR2 SQIVND (reference sequence). The V and J ends lost 3 bases and 13 bases respectively, with 15 bases between them. This CDR3 contains 12 residues. Random hexamers served to reverse transcribe roughly 0.45 to 1 ug RNA. Each CDR3 protein gets one entry after TCRdb re-called the immunoSEQ multiplex PCR reads with MiXCR. This table has some 170,000 distinct CDR3 sequences, roughly 94% appearing once. The sequenced sample consisted of CD4+ T cells from PBMCs. The receptor comes from a human donor with multiple sclerosis. The chain employs TRBV19 and TRBJ1-2; possibly TRBD1 for D (6 bases). The CDR3 loop reads CASSITWGQPTF. The CDR3 DNA is TGTGCCAGTAGTATCACTTGGGGACAACCCACCTTC.